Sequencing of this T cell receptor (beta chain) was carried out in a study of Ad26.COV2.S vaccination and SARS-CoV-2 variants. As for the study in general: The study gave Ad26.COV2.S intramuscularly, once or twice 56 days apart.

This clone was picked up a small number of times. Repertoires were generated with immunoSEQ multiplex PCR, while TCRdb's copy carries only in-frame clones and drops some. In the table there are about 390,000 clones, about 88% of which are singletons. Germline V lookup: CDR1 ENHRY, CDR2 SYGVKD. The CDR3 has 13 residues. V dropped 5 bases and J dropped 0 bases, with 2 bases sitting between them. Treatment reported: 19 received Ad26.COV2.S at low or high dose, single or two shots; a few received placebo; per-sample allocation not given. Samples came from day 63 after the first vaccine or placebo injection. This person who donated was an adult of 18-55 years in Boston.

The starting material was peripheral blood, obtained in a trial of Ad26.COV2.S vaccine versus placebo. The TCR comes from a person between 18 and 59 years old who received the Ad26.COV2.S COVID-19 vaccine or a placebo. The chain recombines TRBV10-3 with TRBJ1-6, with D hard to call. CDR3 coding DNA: TGTGCCATCAGTAGCTCCTATAATTCACCCCTCCACTTT. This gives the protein CAISSSYNSPLHF.